The rows below give T cell receptor beta chains drawn from one sample of a study of monozygotic twins with inflammatory bowel disease. TCRdb processed the 5' RACE reads again and assigns one entry to each CDR3 protein, with no DNA. The listing contains a few hundred thousand distinct CDR3 sequences. The sample was blood. The receptors stem from a human donor with ulcerative colitis or Crohn's disease, or a healthy co-twin of an affected twin (not recorded which). The CDR3 runs from the conserved cysteine through the conserved F or W. The order of the fields is J gene, V gene, CDR3 protein.

J gene: TRBJ1-1
V gene: TRBV20-1
CDR3 protein: CSARDGGTGNTEAFF

J gene: TRBJ2-7
V gene: TRBV20-1
CDR3 protein: CSAKYGVDYEQYF

J gene: TRBJ2-1
V gene: TRBV27
CDR3 protein: CASSSPGLEQFF

J gene: TRBJ1-6
V gene: TRBV20-1
CDR3 protein: CSASMPGRGGFGSPLHF

J gene: TRBJ1-2
V gene: TRBV20-1
CDR3 protein: CSARPVGQTLYGYTF

J gene: TRBJ2-2
V gene: TRBV5-1
CDR3 protein: CASSLDTRGQGDTGELFF

J gene: TRBJ2-2
V gene: TRBV7-2
CDR3 protein: CASSLVLNTGELFF

J gene: TRBJ2-7
V gene: TRBV29-1
CDR3 protein: CSVSTGDSLITYEQYF

J gene: TRBJ2-1
V gene: TRBV9
CDR3 protein: CASTGRGGQFF

J gene: TRBJ1-5
V gene: TRBV5-1
CDR3 protein: CASSLGSGGQPQHF

J gene: TRBJ1-2
V gene: TRBV7-8
CDR3 protein: CASSLGGRTDNYGYTF

J gene: TRBJ1-1
V gene: TRBV29-1
CDR3 protein: CSVSQTGFTEAFF

J gene: TRBJ2-3
V gene: TRBV19
CDR3 protein: CASSPTSGGSIITDTQYF

J gene: TRBJ2-7
V gene: TRBV6-2/TRBV6-3
CDR3 protein: CASSYSGREQYF

J gene: TRBJ2-3
V gene: TRBV12-3/TRBV12-4
CDR3 protein: CASSLLGRSDLLTDTQYF

J gene: TRBJ2-7
V gene: TRBV2
CDR3 protein: CASSGLAGAYEQYF

J gene: TRBJ1-5
V gene: TRBV10-3
CDR3 protein: CAIGAGNENQPQHF

J gene: TRBJ1-4
V gene: TRBV6-1
CDR3 protein: CASRVGAATNEKLFF

J gene: TRBJ1-1
V gene: TRBV5-6
CDR3 protein: CASSLPGQGTEAFF

J gene: TRBJ2-7
V gene: TRBV7-3
CDR3 protein: CASSFQPGYEQYF

J gene: TRBJ2-5
V gene: TRBV15
CDR3 protein: CATSINRGGRETQYF

J gene: TRBJ1-2
V gene: TRBV7-9
CDR3 protein: CASSSQPGNYGYTF

J gene: TRBJ2-5
V gene: TRBV18
CDR3 protein: CASSQSSIPETQYF

J gene: TRBJ2-5
V gene: TRBV15
CDR3 protein: CATSKRDRGYQETQYF

J gene: TRBJ1-5
V gene: TRBV12-3/TRBV12-4
CDR3 protein: CASSPDRGPQHF

J gene: TRBJ1-1
V gene: TRBV5-1
CDR3 protein: CASSLDTGGRTEAFF

J gene: TRBJ2-3
V gene: TRBV5-4
CDR3 protein: CASSLLTSGGSTDTQYF

J gene: TRBJ1-1
V gene: TRBV7-6
CDR3 protein: CASSLRDRRFPTEAFF

J gene: TRBJ2-5
V gene: TRBV11-2
CDR3 protein: CASSRSGVLQETQYF

J gene: TRBJ1-2
V gene: TRBV29-1
CDR3 protein: CSVSESNYGYTF

J gene: TRBJ1-2
V gene: TRBV11-2
CDR3 protein: CASSLAAATYGYTF

J gene: TRBJ2-1
V gene: TRBV10-3
CDR3 protein: CAISESLVPRTEWNEQFF

J gene: TRBJ2-3
V gene: TRBV7-3
CDR3 protein: CASSLRSSTDTQYF

J gene: TRBJ2-1
V gene: TRBV5-1
CDR3 protein: CASRSFPRAAGGLFF

J gene: TRBJ1-1
V gene: TRBV6-5
CDR3 protein: CASRWTVNTEAFF

J gene: TRBJ1-5
V gene: TRBV5-1
CDR3 protein: CASSIGPGGQPQHF

J gene: TRBJ1-4
V gene: TRBV18
CDR3 protein: CASSPGPGLKDGEKLFF

J gene: TRBJ2-7
V gene: TRBV3-1
CDR3 protein: CASSPPRTGPYEQYF

J gene: TRBJ1-1
V gene: TRBV6-1
CDR3 protein: CASREPGQGTWTEAFF